Following are 19 T cell receptor beta chains from one sample sequenced in a study of CD8 T cells in Susac syndrome. RNA was extracted with the RNeasy kit, and a quantity of roughly 0.5 to 1 ug was reverse transcribed using random hexamers. TCRdb recomputed calls from the immunoSEQ multiplex PCR reads with MiXCR, one row per CDR3 protein. The sample lists about 280,000 distinct CDR3 sequences, approximately 81% occurring once. Sequenced sample: CD8+ T cells from PBMCs. Every receptor here comes from a human donor with multiple sclerosis.

The sample holds a few counts of this clonotype. V is TRBV6-1 and J is TRBJ1-5, with 9 nucleotides matching TRBD1. This CDR3 spans 14 amino acids. CDR1 and CDR2 from the germline V gene are MNHNS and SASEGT. The V segment lost 6 bases and the J segment 6 bases; nucleotides outside the gene matches: 6. This CDR3 reads CASSRTGVFQPQHF. In DNA form, the CDR3 reads TGTGCCAGCAGCCGGACAGGGGTGTTTCAGCCCCAGCATTTT.

The rearrangement uses TRBV12-3 or TRBV12-4 and TRBJ2-3; a possible D gene is TRBD1 (6 bases). V lost 5 bases to trimming and J lost 7 bases, with 28 bases between them. This CDR3 is built from 18 residues. The CDR3 DNA is TGTGCCAGCAGTATATCCCTACAGGGCCCCACTACTACCCATACGCAGTATTTT. The encoded protein is CASSISLQGPTTTHTQYF.

The chain links TRBV27 to TRBJ2-7; a possible D gene is TRBD1 (6 bases). This CDR3 has 18 residues. Looked up from germline, CDR1 is MNHEY and CDR2 is SMNVEV (reference sequence). Trimming removed 4 bases at V and 2 bases at J, with 24 bases between. Written as DNA, the CDR3 is TGTGCCAGCAGTTATACCAGGGGTATCCTCCGCGGTGCCTACGAGCAGTACTTC. Translation gives CASSYTRGILRGAYEQYF.

This clonotype was detected once. The chain recombines TRBV7-9 with TRBJ1-1; the D gene is possibly TRBD1 (5 bases). Per the germline V gene, CDR1 is SEHNR and CDR2 is FQNEAQ (reference sequence). V shed 1 base and J shed 6 bases, with 9 bases lying between them. The CDR3 is 13 residues long. The CDR3 loop is CASSLDRLPEAFF. As DNA, the CDR3 is TGTGCCAGCAGCTTAGACAGGCTCCCTGAAGCTTTCTTT.

This clonotype occurred a few times. The chain employs TRBV28 and TRBJ2-7, with 8 bases identical to TRBD2. V was pared by 4 bases and J by 3 bases, with 5 bases of the junction left unmatched. From germline, CDR1 is MDHEN and CDR2 SYDVKM. This CDR3 spans 14 amino acids. The CDR3 spells CASSSGLVFYEQYF. The CDR3 DNA reads as TGTGCCAGCAGTTCGGGACTAGTATTCTACGAGCAGTACTTC. Full variable domain (rest looked up from reference TRBV28 and TRBJ2-7): DVKVTQSSRYLVKRTGEKVFLECVQDMDHENMFWYRQDPGLGLRLIYFSYDVKMKEKGDIPEGYSVSREKKERFSLILESASTNQTSMYLCASSSGLVFYEQYFGPGTRLTVT.

This clonotype came up once. The rearrangement links TRBV5-6 to TRBJ2-7; D is unclear. Per germline, CDR1 SGHDT and CDR2 YYEEEE. The CDR3 runs to 14 residues. The V and J ends lost 0 bases and 7 bases respectively, with 14 bases between them. In DNA, the CDR3 is TGTGCCAGCAGCTTGGGGACCTCCTTTGTGGAGCAGTACTTC. This translates into CASSLGTSFVEQYF.

The chain combines TRBV11-2 with TRBJ1-1; weak D call: TRBD1 (6 bases). Germline V gene lookup returns CDR1 SGHAT and CDR2 FQNNGV. The CDR3 loop spans 15 amino acids. Between the trimmed V and J ends, which lost 4 bases and 5 bases, there was a span of 17 bases. CDR3 DNA: TGTGCCAGCAGCTCCGAAGGAGGGGGGAGAACTGAAGCTTTCTTT. It codes for CASSSEGGGRTEAFF.

CDR3 bases: TGTGCCAGCTCCCCCAAAGGGACGTTCCTACTAGCCAAAAACATTCAGTACTTC. This gives the protein CASSPKGTFLLAKNIQYF. The chain is built from TRBV18 and TRBJ2-4; D is possibly TRBD1 or TRBD2 (5 bases each). This CDR3 is 18 amino acids long. Trimming removed 6 bases from V and 0 bases from J, with 21 bases in between. The germline V gene encodes CDR1 KGHSH and CDR2 LQKENI.

The chain has TRBV20-1 and TRBJ2-7; the match to TRBD2 covers 7 bases. This CDR3 is 12 amino acids long. In germline, CDR1 is DFQATT, CDR2 SNEGSKA (reference sequence). With 3 bases clipped from V and 4 bases from J, the junction kept 3 bases outside the gene matches. The DNA of the CDR3 is TGCAGTGCTAGGACTAGCAGGTACGAGCAGTACTTC. It is translated as CSARTSRYEQYF.

The gene calls are TRBV12-5 and TRBJ2-1; no reliable D call. The CDR3 is made up of 13 amino acids. The V and J ends lost 2 bases and 8 bases respectively, with 10 bases between them. CDR1 and CDR2 (germline): LGHNT, FRNRAP. CDR3 in DNA: TGTGCTAGTGGTTTGTTAGGGTCAGATGAGCAGTTCTTC. It encodes CASGLLGSDEQFF.

The chain combines TRBV28 with TRBJ2-2, with D perhaps TRBD1 (6 bases). The CDR3 is made up of 15 amino acids. The germline CDR1 and CDR2 sequences are MDHEN and SYDVKM. The V gene lost 5 bases and the J gene lost 5 bases, with 15 bases spanning the gap. CDR3: CASSTGKQETGELFF. In DNA, the CDR3 is TGTGCCAGCAGTACAGGGAAGCAAGAAACCGGGGAGCTGTTTTTT.

The chain recombines TRBV5-1 with TRBJ2-7, with 12 bases fitting TRBD2. This CDR3 contains 15 residues. The germline V gene has CDR1 SGHRS and CDR2 YFSETQ. The V and J ends lost 3 bases and 7 bases, in that order; junction bases with no gene match: 8. The CDR3 DNA sequence: TGCGCCAGCAGCTCTAGCGGGAGGGCCTCGGGGGAGCAGTACTTC. Translation gives CASSSSGRASGEQYF.

The chain joins TRBV20-1 to TRBJ2-7; no definite D call. Trimming pared 7 bases from V and 2 bases from J, leaving 15 bases between. Per germline, CDR1 DFQATT and CDR2 SNEGSKA (reference sequence). This CDR3 contains 13 residues. The CDR3 DNA follows: TGCAGTGTTAACTCGAAGGACCCCTACGAGCAGTACTTC. Its translation is CSVNSKDPYEQYF.

The V and J genes are TRBV6-5 and TRBJ2-2, with a tentative D call TRBD2 (6 bases). The CDR3 contains 14 residues. Per germline, CDR1 MNHEY and CDR2 SVGAGI. Trimming removed 4 bases from V and 3 bases from J, with 9 bases in between. The CDR3 DNA is TGTGCCAGCAGTTTGGGGGAGGACACCGGGGAGCTGTTTTTT. Translation gives CASSLGEDTGELFF.

The rearrangement joins TRBV27 to TRBJ2-3; 7 bases fit TRBD2. V was clipped by 4 bases and J by 1 base; unmatched bases: 11. The CDR3 consists of 17 residues. Germline CDR1 is MNHEY and CDR2 is SMNVEV (reference sequence). DNA for the CDR3: TGTGCCAGCAGTTCTTTCCCTCCACGGGAGGGCACAGATACGCAGTATTTT. This translates into CASSSFPPREGTDTQYF.

CDR3 amino acids: CATANLAASTDTQYF. The CDR3 DNA sequence: TGTGCCACCGCAAACCTAGCGGCTAGCACAGATACGCAGTATTTT. The chain is built from TRBV12-3 or TRBV12-4 and TRBJ2-3, with TRBD2 matching over 7 bases. The V gene end was trimmed by 10 bases and the J gene end by 0 bases; junction bases not matched to a gene: 10. This CDR3 region has 15 residues.

This chain joins TRBV27 and TRBJ2-7, with D hard to call. V was pared by 5 bases and J by 0 bases, with 11 bases between. The length of the CDR3 is 14 residues. Germline CDR1 is MNHEY and CDR2 is SMNVEV (reference sequence). CDR3 region: CASSITPYSYEQYF. The CDR3 coding sequence is TGTGCCAGCAGTATCACACCTTACTCCTACGAGCAGTACTTC.

This sequence joins TRBV5-8 and TRBJ2-1; TRBD1 aligns across 8 bases. The CDR3 runs to 15 residues. CDR1 and CDR2 (germline): SGHTS, YDEGEE. Trimming cost V 4 bases and J 3 bases; bases outside gene matches: 6. The CDR3 is CASSQPGQDYNEQFF. In DNA form, the CDR3 reads TGTGCCAGCAGCCAACCGGGACAGGACTACAATGAGCAGTTCTTC.

This chain joins TRBV6-9 and TRBJ2-1, with D possibly being TRBD2 (5 bases). CDR3 length: 16 amino acids. Germline V gene lookup returns CDR1 MNHGY and CDR2 SVAAGI. Trimming took off 4 bases at V and 4 bases at J, with 17 bases between the two ends. CDR3 nucleotides: TGTGCCAGCAGTTGTTGGGCGGAGCGGAATTACAATGAGCAGTTCTTC. Residues: CASSCWAERNYNEQFF.